This is a list of T cell receptor beta chains from one sample in a study of T-cell reconstitution after alpha-beta-depleted transplantation in children. TCRdb re-called the PCR reads with MiXCR, one entry per CDR3 protein. In the table there are about 90,000 distinct CDR3 sequences, 15% to 17% of which are singletons. The sequencing here drew on PBMCs, mostly from graft donor cells, taken 180 days after TCRalphabeta/CD19-depleted stem cell transplant. These receptors originate from a male patient aged 2-10 years who had a stem cell transplant for acute lymphoblastic leukemia, so the T cells may come from the graft donor. CDR3s include the opening cysteine and the closing phenylalanine or tryptophan. A D gene is named only where the DNA matches it firmly. The listing skips clone size in some rows; elsewhere it reads once, few, many or a size class.

v_gene: TRBV10-3; d_gene: .; abundance: many; j_gene: TRBJ2-2; CDR3nt: TGTGCCACCCTGGACAGTCCCGCGCGGACCGGGGAGCTGTTTTTT; CDR3aa: CATLDSPARTGELFF
v_gene: TRBV5-1; d_gene: .; abundance: few; j_gene: TRBJ2-2; CDR3nt: TGCGCCAGCAGAGCAGCGGGGAACACCGGGGAGCTGTTTTTT; CDR3aa: CASRAAGNTGELFF
v_gene: TRBV27; d_gene: TRBD1; abundance: few; j_gene: TRBJ1-4; CDR3nt: TGTGCCAGCAGTTGGGAACAGGGGAACGGGGAAAAACTGTTTTTT; CDR3aa: CASSWEQGNGEKLFF
v_gene: TRBV29-1; d_gene: TRBD2; abundance: .; j_gene: TRBJ2-1; CDR3nt: TGCAGCGCCCAGCCCCCATTAGCGGGCCCCAGCAATGAGCAGTTCTTC; CDR3aa: CSAQPPLAGPSNEQFF
v_gene: TRBV24-1; d_gene: .; abundance: .; j_gene: TRBJ2-2; CDR3nt: TGTGCCACCAGTGATTTATCCGTATCGAACACCGGGGAGCTGTTTTTT; CDR3aa: CATSDLSVSNTGELFF
v_gene: TRBV6-6; d_gene: TRBD1; abundance: .; j_gene: TRBJ2-7; CDR3nt: TGTGCCAGCAGTGTGACAGGGGGCGAGCAGTACTTC; CDR3aa: CASSVTGGEQYF
v_gene: TRBV5-6; d_gene: .; abundance: many; j_gene: TRBJ2-5; CDR3nt: TGTGCCAGCAGCCGGGTGGGCTTTAAAGAGACCCAGTACTTC; CDR3aa: CASSRVGFKETQYF
v_gene: TRBV20-1; d_gene: TRBD2; abundance: many; j_gene: TRBJ2-3; CDR3nt: TGCAGTGCTAGCACTAGCGGGGGTTTTAGTTCTTCGCAGTATTTT; CDR3aa: CSASTSGGFSSSQYF
v_gene: TRBV15; d_gene: .; abundance: few; j_gene: TRBJ2-1; CDR3nt: TGTGCCACCCCACAGGGTCTGTGCAATGAGCAGTTCTTC; CDR3aa: CATPQGLCNEQFF
v_gene: TRBV10-3; d_gene: .; abundance: many; j_gene: TRBJ1-3; CDR3nt: TGTGCCATCAGCATTCATCTGGAAGCGGGAAACACCATATATTTT; CDR3aa: CAISIHLEAGNTIYF
v_gene: TRBV6-5; d_gene: TRBD2; abundance: few; j_gene: TRBJ2-7; CDR3nt: TGTGCCAGCAGTTACTCGGAGCGGGGAACCTACGAGCAGTACTTC; CDR3aa: CASSYSERGTYEQYF
v_gene: TRBV7-9; d_gene: TRBD1; abundance: few; j_gene: TRBJ1-1; CDR3nt: TGTGCCAGCAGCTCCGGCCAGGGGGCTCCTGGCACTGAAGCTTTCTTT; CDR3aa: CASSSGQGAPGTEAFF
v_gene: TRBV5-5; d_gene: TRBD1; abundance: .; j_gene: TRBJ2-1; CDR3nt: TGTGCCAGCAGCTTACGGACAGGGGGCTCCTACAATGAGCAGTTCTTC; CDR3aa: CASSLRTGGSYNEQFF
v_gene: TRBV10-3; d_gene: .; abundance: .; j_gene: TRBJ2-2; CDR3nt: TGTGCCATCAGTGCAGGGAGTGTGCCCGGGGAGCTGTTTTTT; CDR3aa: CAISAGSVPGELFF
v_gene: TRBV7-6; d_gene: .; abundance: few; j_gene: TRBJ2-7; CDR3nt: TGTGCCAGCAGCTTAGGTCTAGGGGCCCCCTACGAGCAGTACTTC; CDR3aa: CASSLGLGAPYEQYF
v_gene: TRBV7-8; d_gene: TRBD2; abundance: .; j_gene: TRBJ2-1; CDR3nt: TGTGCCAGCAGCTTAGCAGCGGGGGGGCCCAGCACCTACAATGAGCAGTTCTTC; CDR3aa: CASSLAAGGPSTYNEQFF
v_gene: TRBV5-1; d_gene: .; abundance: many; j_gene: TRBJ2-3; CDR3nt: TGCGCCAGCAAACAGGCAGATACGCAGTATTTT; CDR3aa: CASKQADTQYF
v_gene: TRBV5-1; d_gene: TRBD2; abundance: many; j_gene: TRBJ2-7; CDR3nt: TGCGCCAGCAGCTTGGTTGGTGGGAGGGCCGCCTACGAGCAGTACTTC; CDR3aa: CASSLVGGRAAYEQYF
v_gene: TRBV5-6; d_gene: .; abundance: few; j_gene: TRBJ2-1; CDR3nt: TGTGCCAGCAGCTTTCGGGGGGCTCACTACAATGAGCAGTTCTTC; CDR3aa: CASSFRGAHYNEQFF
v_gene: TRBV20-1; d_gene: .; abundance: .; j_gene: TRBJ2-7; CDR3nt: TGCAGTGCTGGGACCCCCCTGATTGGTGGCGAGCAGTACTTC; CDR3aa: CSAGTPLIGGEQYF
v_gene: TRBV12-3/TRBV12-4; d_gene: .; abundance: .; j_gene: TRBJ2-6; CDR3nt: TGTGCCACGTCTGGGGCCAACGTCCTGACTTTC; CDR3aa: CATSGANVLTF
v_gene: TRBV19; d_gene: TRBD1; abundance: few; j_gene: TRBJ1-1; CDR3nt: TGTGCCAGTAGCATGGGACAGGTAAAGGACACTGAAGCTTTCTTT; CDR3aa: CASSMGQVKDTEAFF
v_gene: TRBV20-1; d_gene: .; abundance: once; j_gene: TRBJ1-1; CDR3nt: TGCAGTGCTAGAGATGCCGTGAACACTGAAGCTTTCTTT; CDR3aa: CSARDAVNTEAFF
v_gene: TRBV5-5; d_gene: TRBD1; abundance: .; j_gene: TRBJ2-7; CDR3nt: TGTGCCAGCAGCTTGGCCCACAGGGGGATCTACGAGCAGTACTTC; CDR3aa: CASSLAHRGIYEQYF
v_gene: TRBV12-3/TRBV12-4; d_gene: .; abundance: many; j_gene: TRBJ1-6; CDR3nt: TGTGCCAGCAGTTTGATGGCAGGAGGGGCACCCCTCCACTTT; CDR3aa: CASSLMAGGAPLHF
v_gene: TRBV21-1; d_gene: .; abundance: many; j_gene: TRBJ2-3; CDR3nt: TGTGCCAGCAGCCTCGATCGGGGGGACAGTCGCACAGATACGCAGTATTTT; CDR3aa: CASSLDRGDSRTDTQYF
v_gene: TRBV7-8; d_gene: TRBD1; abundance: .; j_gene: TRBJ1-3; CDR3nt: TGTTCCAGCAGCACCACCCCAGGGGGAGTCAGTGGAAACACCATATATTTT; CDR3aa: CSSSTTPGGVSGNTIYF
v_gene: TRBV5-6; d_gene: .; abundance: .; j_gene: TRBJ2-5; CDR3nt: TGTGCCAGCAGCTTGTGGACAGTCGGGGAGACCCAGTACTTC; CDR3aa: CASSLWTVGETQYF
v_gene: TRBV20-1; d_gene: .; abundance: many; j_gene: TRBJ1-4; CDR3nt: TGCAGTGCTAGGTTGGCCGCAACTAATGAAAAACTGTTTTTT; CDR3aa: CSARLAATNEKLFF
v_gene: TRBV6-2/TRBV6-3; d_gene: .; abundance: .; j_gene: TRBJ1-4; CDR3nt: TGTGCCAGCACCCGGGACGGCAATGAAAAACTGTTTTTT; CDR3aa: CASTRDGNEKLFF
v_gene: TRBV7-7; d_gene: TRBD2; abundance: many; j_gene: TRBJ2-2; CDR3nt: TGTGCCAGCAGCAAGATTCCGGGACTAAGGAACACCGGGGAGCTGTTTTTT; CDR3aa: CASSKIPGLRNTGELFF
v_gene: TRBV5-1; d_gene: .; abundance: few; j_gene: TRBJ2-1; CDR3nt: TGCGCCAGCAGCGGACTCCCACCGGCAAACAATGAGCAGTTCTTC; CDR3aa: CASSGLPPANNEQFF
v_gene: TRBV7-9; d_gene: TRBD1; abundance: .; j_gene: TRBJ2-7; CDR3nt: TGTGCCAGCAGACCCCAAACCGGGACAGGCTCCTACGAGCAGTACTTC; CDR3aa: CASRPQTGTGSYEQYF
v_gene: TRBV12-3/TRBV12-4; d_gene: TRBD1; abundance: .; j_gene: TRBJ2-1; CDR3nt: TGTGCCAGCAGTCCGGGGGACAGGAGGACCTACAATGAGCAGTTCTTC; CDR3aa: CASSPGDRRTYNEQFF
v_gene: TRBV21-1; d_gene: .; abundance: few; j_gene: TRBJ2-5; CDR3nt: TGTGCCAGCAGCAAGACGACGGTCGGCGGAGAGACCCAGTACTTC; CDR3aa: CASSKTTVGGETQYF
v_gene: TRBV7-2; d_gene: .; abundance: few; j_gene: TRBJ1-1; CDR3nt: TGTGCCAGCAGCTTAGATTCGGCGAAGAGAGAGGCTTTCTTT; CDR3aa: CASSLDSAKREAFF
v_gene: TRBV7-9; d_gene: .; abundance: few; j_gene: TRBJ1-5; CDR3nt: TGTGCCAGCAGCCACGGAGGGGGTCGGACGCAGCCCCAGCATTTT; CDR3aa: CASSHGGGRTQPQHF
v_gene: TRBV20-1; d_gene: TRBD2; abundance: .; j_gene: TRBJ2-1; CDR3nt: TGCAGTGCTAGTCGGGATGTAGCGGGGATCTCCTACAATGAGCAGTTCTTC; CDR3aa: CSASRDVAGISYNEQFF
v_gene: TRBV12-3/TRBV12-4; d_gene: TRBD2; abundance: many; j_gene: TRBJ2-7; CDR3nt: TGTGCCAGCACCAATCTAGCGGTAAGGTACGAGCAGTACTTC; CDR3aa: CASTNLAVRYEQYF
v_gene: TRBV3-1; d_gene: TRBD2; abundance: .; j_gene: TRBJ2-2; CDR3nt: TGTGCCAGCAGCCAAGCGGGGGGGAACGGGGAGCTGTTTTTT; CDR3aa: CASSQAGGNGELFF
v_gene: TRBV7-9; d_gene: TRBD1; abundance: .; j_gene: TRBJ1-6; CDR3nt: TGTGCCAGCAGCTTAGCGTCGGCCAGGGGGCAGAATTCACCCCTCCACTTT; CDR3aa: CASSLASARGQNSPLHF
v_gene: TRBV20-1; d_gene: TRBD1; abundance: .; j_gene: TRBJ1-2; CDR3nt: TGCAGTGCTCCGGACAGGGGTTGGTATGGCTACACCTTC; CDR3aa: CSAPDRGWYGYTF
v_gene: TRBV3-1; d_gene: .; abundance: few; j_gene: TRBJ2-2; CDR3nt: TGTGCCAGCAGCCAAGAGCGTGTGGGCCCGAACACCGGGGAGCTGTTTTTT; CDR3aa: CASSQERVGPNTGELFF
v_gene: TRBV29-1; d_gene: TRBD2; abundance: many; j_gene: TRBJ2-5; CDR3nt: TGCAGCCGGGGGGGGACGGGAGAGACCCAGTACTTC; CDR3aa: CSRGGTGETQYF
v_gene: TRBV12-5; d_gene: TRBD1; abundance: .; j_gene: TRBJ1-5; CDR3nt: TGTGCTAGTGAAGCAGGGACAGGGGCTAGCCAGCCCCAGCATTTT; CDR3aa: CASEAGTGASQPQHF
v_gene: TRBV5-1; d_gene: .; abundance: .; j_gene: TRBJ2-3; CDR3nt: TGCGCCAGCAGCTTCGATCTGGACACAGATACGCAGTATTTT; CDR3aa: CASSFDLDTDTQYF
v_gene: TRBV10-3; d_gene: .; abundance: .; j_gene: TRBJ2-6; CDR3nt: TGTGCCATCAGTGGGAGGCGGGACAGCTACTCTGGGGCCAACGTCCTGACTTTC; CDR3aa: CAISGRRDSYSGANVLTF
v_gene: TRBV6-5; d_gene: .; abundance: .; j_gene: TRBJ2-2; CDR3nt: TGTGCCAGCAGTTACTCGTCCGGGGCCAGCACCGGGGAGCTGTTTTTT; CDR3aa: CASSYSSGASTGELFF
v_gene: TRBV6-4; d_gene: .; abundance: .; j_gene: TRBJ2-1; CDR3nt: TGTGCCAGCAGTGATCCTGGGAATGAGCAGTTCTTC; CDR3aa: CASSDPGNEQFF
v_gene: TRBV27; d_gene: .; abundance: .; j_gene: TRBJ1-4; CDR3nt: TGTGCCAGCAGCCCCGGTGTCGGAAAACTGTTTTTT; CDR3aa: CASSPGVGKLFF
v_gene: TRBV5-4; d_gene: .; abundance: .; j_gene: TRBJ2-5; CDR3nt: TGTGCCAGCAGCAACAGAGATGAAGAGACCCAGTACTTC; CDR3aa: CASSNRDEETQYF
v_gene: TRBV30; d_gene: .; abundance: .; j_gene: TRBJ2-6; CDR3nt: TGTGCCCTCGGGGATGGGGCCAACGTCCTGACTTTC; CDR3aa: CALGDGANVLTF
v_gene: TRBV7-9; d_gene: .; abundance: .; j_gene: TRBJ2-5; CDR3nt: TGTGCCAGCAGCTTAGCCGGACTGCAAGAGACCCAGTACTTC; CDR3aa: CASSLAGLQETQYF
v_gene: TRBV7-6; d_gene: .; abundance: .; j_gene: TRBJ1-1; CDR3nt: TGTGCCAGCAGCTTCCGGCGGGAGGGGTTCATGAACACTGAAGCTTTCTTT; CDR3aa: CASSFRREGFMNTEAFF
v_gene: TRBV6-5; d_gene: .; abundance: .; j_gene: TRBJ2-3; CDR3nt: TGTGCCAGCAGTTACTCCTTCACGGATACGCAGTATTTT; CDR3aa: CASSYSFTDTQYF
v_gene: TRBV20-1; d_gene: .; abundance: many; j_gene: TRBJ2-7; CDR3nt: TGCAGTGCTAGGAGGGGCGAGCAGTACTTC; CDR3aa: CSARRGEQYF
v_gene: TRBV3-1; d_gene: .; abundance: .; j_gene: TRBJ1-2; CDR3nt: TGTGCCAGCAGCCAAGCTCTCAAAGATAAGGGAGGCTACACCTTC; CDR3aa: CASSQALKDKGGYTF
v_gene: TRBV4-3; d_gene: TRBD2; abundance: .; j_gene: TRBJ2-4; CDR3nt: TGCGCCAGCAGCCCCGAGACTATAGCGGGGGGGCTTGACATTCAGTACTTC; CDR3aa: CASSPETIAGGLDIQYF